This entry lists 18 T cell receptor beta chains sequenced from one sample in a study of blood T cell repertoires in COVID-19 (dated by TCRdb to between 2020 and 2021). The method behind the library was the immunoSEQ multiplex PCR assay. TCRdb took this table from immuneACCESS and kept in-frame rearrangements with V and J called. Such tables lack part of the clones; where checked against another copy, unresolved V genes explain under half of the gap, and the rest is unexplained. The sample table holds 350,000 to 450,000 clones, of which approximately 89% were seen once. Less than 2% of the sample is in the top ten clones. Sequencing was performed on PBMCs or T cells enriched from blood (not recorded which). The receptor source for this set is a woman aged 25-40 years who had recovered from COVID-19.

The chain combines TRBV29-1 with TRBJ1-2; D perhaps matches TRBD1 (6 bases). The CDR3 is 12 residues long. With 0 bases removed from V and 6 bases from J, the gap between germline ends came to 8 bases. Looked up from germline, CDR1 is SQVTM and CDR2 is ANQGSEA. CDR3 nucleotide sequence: TGCAGCGTTGAAGAGGCAGGGGATGGCTACACCTTC. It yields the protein CSVEEAGDGYTF.

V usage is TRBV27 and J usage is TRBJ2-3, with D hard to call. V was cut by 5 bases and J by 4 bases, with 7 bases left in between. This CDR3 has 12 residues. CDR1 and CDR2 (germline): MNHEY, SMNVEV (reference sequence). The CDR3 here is CASSTPPDTQYF. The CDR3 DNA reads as TGTGCCAGCAGTACTCCCCCAGATACGCAGTATTTT.

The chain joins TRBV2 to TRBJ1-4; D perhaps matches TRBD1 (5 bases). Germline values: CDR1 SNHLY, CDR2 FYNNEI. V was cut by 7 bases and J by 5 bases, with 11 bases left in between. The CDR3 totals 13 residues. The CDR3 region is CASTTGRNEKLFF. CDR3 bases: TGTGCCAGCACCACAGGCCGAAATGAAAAACTGTTTTTT.

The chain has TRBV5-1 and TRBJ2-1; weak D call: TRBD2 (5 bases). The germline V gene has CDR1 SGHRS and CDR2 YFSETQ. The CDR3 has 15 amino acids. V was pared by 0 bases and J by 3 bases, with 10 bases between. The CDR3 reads CASSLDVGNYNEQFF. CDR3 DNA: TGCGCCAGCAGCTTGGACGTCGGGAACTACAATGAGCAGTTCTTC.

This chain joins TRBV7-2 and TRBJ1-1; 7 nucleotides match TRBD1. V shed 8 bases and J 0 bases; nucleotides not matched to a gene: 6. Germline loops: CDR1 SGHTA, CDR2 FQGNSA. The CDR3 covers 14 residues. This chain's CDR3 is CASGPQGLNTEAFF. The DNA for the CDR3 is TGTGCCAGCGGTCCACAGGGGTTGAACACTGAAGCTTTCTTT.

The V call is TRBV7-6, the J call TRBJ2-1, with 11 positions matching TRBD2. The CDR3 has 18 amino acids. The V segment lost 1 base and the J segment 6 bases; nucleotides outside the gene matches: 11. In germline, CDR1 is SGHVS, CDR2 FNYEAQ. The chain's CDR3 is CASSLGGLAESTVNEQFF. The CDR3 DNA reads TGTGCCAGCAGCTTAGGGGGACTAGCGGAAAGTACCGTCAATGAGCAGTTCTTC.

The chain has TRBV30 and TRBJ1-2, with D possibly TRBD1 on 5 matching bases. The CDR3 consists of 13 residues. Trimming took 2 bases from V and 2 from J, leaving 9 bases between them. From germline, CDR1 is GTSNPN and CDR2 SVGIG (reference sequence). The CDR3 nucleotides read TGTGCCTGGAGTCTACAGGCCAACTATGGCTACACCTTC. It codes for CAWSLQANYGYTF.

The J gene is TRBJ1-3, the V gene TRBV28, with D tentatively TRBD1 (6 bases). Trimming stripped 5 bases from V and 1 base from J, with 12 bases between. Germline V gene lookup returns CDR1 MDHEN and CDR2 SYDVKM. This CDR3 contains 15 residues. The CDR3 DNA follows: TGTGCCAGCAGTCCATTAACAGGGTCTGGAAACACCATATATTTT. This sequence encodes CASSPLTGSGNTIYF. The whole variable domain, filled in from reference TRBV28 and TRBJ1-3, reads DVKVTQSSRYLVKRTGEKVFLECVQDMDHENMFWYRQDPGLGLRLIYFSYDVKMKEKGDIPEGYSVSREKKERFSLILESASTNQTSMYLCASSPLTGSGNTIYFGEGSWLTVV.

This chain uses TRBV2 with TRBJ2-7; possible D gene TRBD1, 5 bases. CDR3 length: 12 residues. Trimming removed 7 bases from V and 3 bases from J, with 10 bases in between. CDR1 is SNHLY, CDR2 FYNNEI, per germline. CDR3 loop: CASIRENYEQYF. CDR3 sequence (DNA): TGTGCCAGCATCAGGGAAAACTACGAGCAGTACTTC.

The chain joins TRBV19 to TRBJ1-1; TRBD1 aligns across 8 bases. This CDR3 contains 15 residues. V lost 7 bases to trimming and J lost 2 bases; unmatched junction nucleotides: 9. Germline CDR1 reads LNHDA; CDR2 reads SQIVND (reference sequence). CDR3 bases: TGTGCCAGTATCACCGGGACAGGAGAAAACACTGAAGCTTTCTTT. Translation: CASITGTGENTEAFF.

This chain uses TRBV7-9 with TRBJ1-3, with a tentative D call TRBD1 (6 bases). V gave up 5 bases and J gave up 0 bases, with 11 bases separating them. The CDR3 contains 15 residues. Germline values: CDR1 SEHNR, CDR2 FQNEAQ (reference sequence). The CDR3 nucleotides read TGTGCCAGCAGCGGGGGGGCGTTCTCTGGAAACACCATATATTTT. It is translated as CASSGGAFSGNTIYF.

As DNA, the CDR3 is TGTGCCAGCAGCCATGGACAGGCAGGGGAGCAGTACTTC. This translates into CASSHGQAGEQYF. This sequence joins TRBV7-8 and TRBJ2-7; 7 bases line up with TRBD1. The germline V gene has CDR1 SGHVS and CDR2 FQNEAQ. This CDR3 comprises 13 residues. The V segment lost 5 bases and the J segment 7 bases; nucleotides outside the gene matches: 8.

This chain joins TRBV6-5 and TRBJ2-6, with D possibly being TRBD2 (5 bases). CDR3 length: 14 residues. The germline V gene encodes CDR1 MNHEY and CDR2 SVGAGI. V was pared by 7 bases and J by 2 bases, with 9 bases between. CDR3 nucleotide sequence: TGTGCCAGCACGCCCGGGGCTGGGGCCAACGTCCTGACTTTC. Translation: CASTPGAGANVLTF.

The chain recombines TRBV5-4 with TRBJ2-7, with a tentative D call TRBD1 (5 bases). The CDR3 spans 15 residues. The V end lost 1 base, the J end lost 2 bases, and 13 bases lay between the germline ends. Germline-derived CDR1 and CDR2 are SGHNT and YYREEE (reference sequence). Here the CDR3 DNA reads TGTGCCAGCAGCTTGTTGCAGGGTAGCACCTACGAGCAGTACTTC. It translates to CASSLLQGSTYEQYF.

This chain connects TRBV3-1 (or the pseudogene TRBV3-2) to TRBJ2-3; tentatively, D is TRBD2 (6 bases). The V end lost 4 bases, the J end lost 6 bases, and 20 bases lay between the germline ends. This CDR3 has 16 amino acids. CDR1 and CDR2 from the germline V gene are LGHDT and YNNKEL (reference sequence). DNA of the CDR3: TGTGCCAGCAGCCCCCTTCGGGGGAGAGGGTTGGATACGCAGTATTTT. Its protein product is CASSPLRGRGLDTQYF.

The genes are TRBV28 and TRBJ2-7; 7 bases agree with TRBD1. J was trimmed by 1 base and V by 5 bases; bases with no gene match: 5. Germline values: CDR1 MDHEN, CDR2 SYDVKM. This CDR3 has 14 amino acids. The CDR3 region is CASSGHRGSYEQYF. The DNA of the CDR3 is TGTGCCAGCAGTGGTCACAGGGGTTCCTACGAGCAGTACTTC.

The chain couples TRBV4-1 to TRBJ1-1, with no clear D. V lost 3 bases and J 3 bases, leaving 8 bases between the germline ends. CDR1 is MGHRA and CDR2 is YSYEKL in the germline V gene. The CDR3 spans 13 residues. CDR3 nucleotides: TGCGCCAGCAGCCAGGCCCGGGACACTGAAGCTTTCTTT. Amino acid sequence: CASSQARDTEAFF.

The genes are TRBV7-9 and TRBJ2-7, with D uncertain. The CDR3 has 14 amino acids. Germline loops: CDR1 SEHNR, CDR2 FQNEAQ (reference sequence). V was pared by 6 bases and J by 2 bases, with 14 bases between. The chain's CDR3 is CASSLSLFPYEQYF. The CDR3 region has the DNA TGTGCCAGCAGTCTCTCACTTTTCCCCTACGAGCAGTACTTC.